A selection of T cell receptor beta chains follows, all from one sample in a study of cytomegalovirus exposure and HLA in healthy donors. Some clones are missing from TCRdb's copy, which holds only in-frame ones; the method was immunoSEQ multiplex PCR. The profile shows roughly 100,000 clones, about 87% of them singletons. The sequenced material came from PBMCs. The receptors were gathered from a woman aged 18-29 years in good health and CMV-seropositive. The CDR3 runs from the conserved cysteine through the conserved F or W. Fields, in order: V gene, clone size, J gene, D gene, CDR3 length, CDR3 protein, CDR3 DNA. The D gene is left open where the match is weak. Not all rows give a size; the values are once, few, many and, for expanded clones, a class.

V gene: TRBV10-3; clone size: -; J gene: TRBJ1-5; D gene: TRBD1; CDR3 length: 15; CDR3 protein: CAISQTGATNQPQHF; CDR3 DNA: TGTGCCATCAGCCAGACAGGGGCAACTAATCAGCCCCAGCATTTT
V gene: TRBV5-6; clone size: -; J gene: TRBJ2-2; D gene: TRBD1; CDR3 length: 14; CDR3 protein: CASRSDRGLEKLFF; CDR3 DNA: TGTGCCAGCAGATCCGACAGGGGGCTGGAGAAGCTGTTTTTT
V gene: TRBV13; clone size: -; J gene: TRBJ2-1; D gene: TRBD2; CDR3 length: 18; CDR3 protein: CASSLGERGIPSYNEQFF; CDR3 DNA: TGTGCCAGCAGCTTAGGAGAGCGGGGGATCCCCTCCTACAATGAGCAGTTCTTC
V gene: TRBV11-2; clone size: -; J gene: TRBJ1-1; D gene: -; CDR3 length: 14; CDR3 protein: CASSLETVNTEAFF; CDR3 DNA: TGTGCCAGCAGCTTAGAGACAGTGAACACTGAAGCTTTCTTT
V gene: TRBV4-3; clone size: -; J gene: TRBJ2-1; D gene: TRBD2; CDR3 length: 15; CDR3 protein: CASSPQLSGGYEQFF; CDR3 DNA: TGCGCCAGCAGCCCACAACTAAGCGGGGGGTATGAGCAGTTCTTC
V gene: TRBV7-9; clone size: -; J gene: TRBJ2-6; D gene: -; CDR3 length: 16; CDR3 protein: CASSADRNYGANVLTF; CDR3 DNA: TGTGCCAGCAGCGCAGACAGGAATTATGGGGCCAACGTCCTGACTTTC
V gene: TRBV7-9; clone size: -; J gene: TRBJ2-5; D gene: TRBD1; CDR3 length: 15; CDR3 protein: CASSFGQGAAETQYF; CDR3 DNA: TGTGCCAGCAGCTTCGGACAGGGGGCAGCGGAGACCCAGTACTTC
V gene: TRBV4-1; clone size: -; J gene: TRBJ2-2; D gene: TRBD2; CDR3 length: 16; CDR3 protein: CASSHVTSGGDGELFF; CDR3 DNA: TGCGCCAGCAGCCACGTAACTAGCGGGGGGGACGGGGAGCTGTTTTTT
V gene: TRBV4-3; clone size: -; J gene: TRBJ1-3; D gene: TRBD1; CDR3 length: 16; CDR3 protein: CASSRDRGQTGNTIYF; CDR3 DNA: TGCGCCAGCAGCCGTGACAGGGGTCAGACTGGAAACACCATATATTTT
V gene: TRBV27; clone size: -; J gene: TRBJ1-5; D gene: -; CDR3 length: 13; CDR3 protein: CASSLSTSQPQHF; CDR3 DNA: TGTGCCAGCAGTTTATCAACGAGTCAGCCCCAGCATTTT
V gene: TRBV10-3; clone size: -; J gene: TRBJ2-7; D gene: -; CDR3 length: 12; CDR3 protein: CAIKGDSYEQYF; CDR3 DNA: TGTGCCATCAAAGGGGACTCCTACGAGCAGTACTTC
V gene: TRBV11-2; clone size: few; J gene: TRBJ1-2; D gene: TRBD1; CDR3 length: 16; CDR3 protein: CASSLDVGQGARGYTF; CDR3 DNA: TGTGCCAGCAGCTTAGATGTGGGACAGGGGGCGCGAGGCTACACCTTC
V gene: TRBV28; clone size: -; J gene: TRBJ2-5; D gene: TRBD1; CDR3 length: 15; CDR3 protein: CASRLGGQDQETQYF; CDR3 DNA: TGTGCCAGCCGGTTGGGGGGACAGGACCAAGAGACCCAGTACTTC
V gene: TRBV6-1; clone size: -; J gene: TRBJ2-7; D gene: -; CDR3 length: 14; CDR3 protein: CASSEFRGGNEQYF; CDR3 DNA: TGTGCCAGCAGTGAATTCAGGGGCGGAAACGAGCAGTACTTC
V gene: TRBV9; clone size: -; J gene: TRBJ1-1; D gene: -; CDR3 length: 15; CDR3 protein: CASSANPAGDIGAFF; CDR3 DNA: TGTGCCAGCAGCGCGAACCCCGCAGGGGATATAGGAGCTTTCTTT
V gene: TRBV4-1; clone size: -; J gene: TRBJ2-7; D gene: TRBD2; CDR3 length: 16; CDR3 protein: CASSQAVAGGSYEQYF; CDR3 DNA: TGCGCCAGCAGCCAAGCTGTAGCGGGGGGCTCCTACGAGCAGTACTTC
V gene: TRBV7-9; clone size: few; J gene: TRBJ1-2; D gene: -; CDR3 length: 13; CDR3 protein: CASSPQTVYGYTF; CDR3 DNA: TGTGCCAGCAGCCCCCAGACAGTCTATGGCTACACCTTC
V gene: TRBV11-2; clone size: -; J gene: TRBJ2-7; D gene: TRBD1; CDR3 length: 15; CDR3 protein: CASSQVLGQSYEQYF; CDR3 DNA: TGTGCCAGCAGCCAAGTTCTGGGACAGTCCTACGAGCAGTACTTC
V gene: TRBV6-6; clone size: -; J gene: TRBJ1-2; D gene: -; CDR3 length: 12; CDR3 protein: CASNNGRGGYTF; CDR3 DNA: TGTGCCAGCAATAACGGACGCGGGGGCTACACCTTC
V gene: TRBV28; clone size: -; J gene: TRBJ2-1; D gene: TRBD1; CDR3 length: 15; CDR3 protein: CASSLGQGAYNEQFF; CDR3 DNA: TGTGCCAGCAGTTTAGGGCAGGGGGCCTACAATGAGCAGTTCTTC
V gene: TRBV11-2; clone size: -; J gene: TRBJ2-1; D gene: TRBD1; CDR3 length: 14; CDR3 protein: CASSFTQGANEQFF; CDR3 DNA: TGTGCCAGCAGCTTCACACAGGGGGCCAATGAGCAGTTCTTC
V gene: TRBV6-5; clone size: -; J gene: TRBJ1-2; D gene: -; CDR3 length: 13; CDR3 protein: CASSSITGYGYTF; CDR3 DNA: TGTGCCAGCAGTTCAATTACAGGGTATGGCTACACCTTC
V gene: TRBV6-1; clone size: -; J gene: TRBJ1-6; D gene: -; CDR3 length: 15; CDR3 protein: CASSEVQANNSPLHF; CDR3 DNA: TGTGCCAGCAGTGAAGTGCAGGCCAACAATTCACCCCTCCACTTT
V gene: TRBV6-5; clone size: -; J gene: TRBJ1-4; D gene: TRBD1; CDR3 length: 12; CDR3 protein: CASRTGNEKLFF; CDR3 DNA: TGTGCCAGCCGGACAGGGAATGAAAAACTGTTTTTT
V gene: TRBV19; clone size: -; J gene: TRBJ2-1; D gene: TRBD2; CDR3 length: 18; CDR3 protein: CASSIGLAGIGSYNEQFF; CDR3 DNA: TGTGCCAGTAGTATAGGTCTAGCGGGGATCGGCTCCTACAATGAGCAGTTCTTC
V gene: TRBV15; clone size: -; J gene: TRBJ2-1; D gene: TRBD1; CDR3 length: 14; CDR3 protein: CATRGTGGYNEQFF; CDR3 DNA: TGTGCCACCAGGGGGACAGGGGGTTACAATGAGCAGTTCTTC
V gene: TRBV11-2; clone size: -; J gene: TRBJ1-6; D gene: -; CDR3 length: 14; CDR3 protein: CASTRYADNSPLHF; CDR3 DNA: TGTGCCAGCACCCGTTACGCGGATAATTCACCCCTCCACTTT
V gene: TRBV6-1; clone size: -; J gene: TRBJ2-7; D gene: -; CDR3 length: 13; CDR3 protein: CASSVAASYEQYF; CDR3 DNA: TGTGCCAGCAGTGTCGCGGCCTCCTACGAGCAGTACTTC
V gene: TRBV7-2; clone size: -; J gene: TRBJ1-5; D gene: -; CDR3 length: 13; CDR3 protein: CASSSPLGQPQHF; CDR3 DNA: TGTGCCAGCAGCTCCCCCCTGGGCCAGCCCCAGCATTTT
V gene: TRBV7-9; clone size: -; J gene: TRBJ1-1; D gene: TRBD1; CDR3 length: 14; CDR3 protein: CASSPRDSYTEAFF; CDR3 DNA: TGTGCCAGCAGCCCCCGGGACAGTTACACTGAAGCTTTCTTT
V gene: TRBV5-4; clone size: -; J gene: TRBJ2-1; D gene: TRBD2; CDR3 length: 17; CDR3 protein: CASSLSGSGGKYNEQFF; CDR3 DNA: TGTGCCAGCAGCTTGTCGGGTAGCGGGGGGAAGTACAATGAGCAGTTCTTC
V gene: TRBV28; clone size: -; J gene: TRBJ2-3; D gene: -; CDR3 length: 12; CDR3 protein: CASSLSVDTQYF; CDR3 DNA: TGTGCCAGCAGTTTATCGGTGGATACGCAGTATTTT
V gene: TRBV28; clone size: -; J gene: TRBJ2-1; D gene: -; CDR3 length: 14; CDR3 protein: CASSSVLVHNEQFF; CDR3 DNA: TGTGCCAGCAGTTCAGTACTAGTGCACAATGAGCAGTTCTTC
V gene: TRBV27; clone size: -; J gene: TRBJ1-2; D gene: -; CDR3 length: 14; CDR3 protein: CASSFSGGPYGYTF; CDR3 DNA: TGTGCCAGCAGTTTCTCCGGTGGGCCCTATGGCTACACCTTC
V gene: TRBV6-1; clone size: -; J gene: TRBJ1-4; D gene: -; CDR3 length: 21; CDR3 protein: CASSENALEGPVTRVNEKLFF; CDR3 DNA: TGTGCCAGCAGTGAAAACGCACTGGAAGGGCCAGTAACTAGGGTAAATGAAAAACTGTTTTTT
V gene: TRBV27; clone size: -; J gene: TRBJ1-1; D gene: -; CDR3 length: 13; CDR3 protein: CASSFFKNTEAFF; CDR3 DNA: TGTGCCAGCAGTTTTTTCAAGAACACTGAAGCTTTCTTT
V gene: TRBV7-9; clone size: few; J gene: TRBJ1-5; D gene: -; CDR3 length: 15; CDR3 protein: CASSLGAFGDQPQHF; CDR3 DNA: TGTGCCAGCAGCTTAGGGGCATTCGGTGATCAGCCCCAGCATTTT
V gene: TRBV7-9; clone size: -; J gene: TRBJ2-7; D gene: TRBD1; CDR3 length: 15; CDR3 protein: CASSGIGQATYEQYF; CDR3 DNA: TGTGCCAGCAGCGGAATAGGACAGGCGACCTACGAGCAGTACTTC
V gene: TRBV7-6; clone size: -; J gene: TRBJ2-5; D gene: -; CDR3 length: 12; CDR3 protein: CASSQNQETQYF; CDR3 DNA: TGTGCCAGCAGTCAGAACCAAGAGACCCAGTACTTC
V gene: TRBV6-1; clone size: -; J gene: TRBJ2-3; D gene: -; CDR3 length: 14; CDR3 protein: CASSGRLGTDTQYF; CDR3 DNA: TGTGCCAGCAGTGGTCGGCTAGGAACAGATACGCAGTATTTT
V gene: TRBV5-1; clone size: -; J gene: TRBJ1-2; D gene: TRBD1; CDR3 length: 12; CDR3 protein: CASSGQGGGYTF; CDR3 DNA: TGCGCCAGCAGCGGACAGGGCGGGGGCTACACCTTC
V gene: TRBV2; clone size: -; J gene: TRBJ2-3; D gene: TRBD2; CDR3 length: 14; CDR3 protein: CASTRGGSGNTQYF; CDR3 DNA: TGTGCCAGCACACGGGGGGGAAGCGGGAATACGCAGTATTTT
V gene: TRBV7-2; clone size: -; J gene: TRBJ2-5; D gene: TRBD2; CDR3 length: 15; CDR3 protein: CASSLGLAGGETQYF; CDR3 DNA: TGTGCCAGCAGCTTAGGACTAGCGGGGGGAGAGACCCAGTACTTC
V gene: TRBV6-5; clone size: -; J gene: TRBJ1-4; D gene: -; CDR3 length: 14; CDR3 protein: CASRGGENNEKLFF; CDR3 DNA: TGTGCCAGCAGGGGGGGGGAGAATAATGAAAAACTGTTTTTT
V gene: TRBV6-1; clone size: few; J gene: TRBJ1-2; D gene: -; CDR3 length: 13; CDR3 protein: CASSEVTGYGYTF; CDR3 DNA: TGTGCCAGCAGTGAGGTAACGGGGTATGGCTACACCTTC
V gene: TRBV28; clone size: -; J gene: TRBJ1-5; D gene: -; CDR3 length: 15; CDR3 protein: CASSLLWGDNQPQHF; CDR3 DNA: TGTGCCAGCAGTTTACTCTGGGGAGACAATCAGCCCCAGCATTTT
V gene: TRBV6-5; clone size: -; J gene: TRBJ2-2; D gene: -; CDR3 length: 13; CDR3 protein: CASNTGPSGELFF; CDR3 DNA: TGTGCCAGCAACACGGGTCCTTCCGGGGAGCTGTTTTTT
V gene: TRBV19; clone size: -; J gene: TRBJ1-2; D gene: -; CDR3 length: 15; CDR3 protein: CASSPPGVKGYGYTF; CDR3 DNA: TGTGCCAGTAGTCCGCCGGGAGTTAAGGGGTATGGCTACACCTTC
V gene: TRBV15; clone size: -; J gene: TRBJ2-5; D gene: -; CDR3 length: 13; CDR3 protein: CATSLDPRETQYF; CDR3 DNA: TGTGCCACCAGCCTAGACCCGCGAGAGACCCAGTACTTC
V gene: TRBV5-5; clone size: -; J gene: TRBJ2-5; D gene: TRBD2; CDR3 length: 15; CDR3 protein: CASGRSGGAGETQYF; CDR3 DNA: TGTGCCAGCGGGAGGAGCGGGGGGGCCGGTGAGACCCAGTACTTC
V gene: TRBV28; clone size: -; J gene: TRBJ1-1; D gene: -; CDR3 length: 14; CDR3 protein: CASSYLGPNTEAFF; CDR3 DNA: TGTGCCAGCAGCTACCTCGGTCCGAACACTGAAGCTTTCTTT
V gene: TRBV7-2; clone size: -; J gene: TRBJ2-6; D gene: -; CDR3 length: 17; CDR3 protein: CASSGRDKTPGANVLTF; CDR3 DNA: TGTGCCAGCAGCGGAAGGGACAAAACACCTGGGGCCAACGTCCTGACTTTC
V gene: TRBV15; clone size: -; J gene: TRBJ1-1; D gene: -; CDR3 length: 13; CDR3 protein: CATSRRDKLEAFF; CDR3 DNA: TGTGCCACCAGCAGACGAGATAAACTAGAAGCTTTCTTT
V gene: TRBV5-1; clone size: -; J gene: TRBJ2-3; D gene: TRBD2; CDR3 length: 14; CDR3 protein: CASSWRLATDTQYF; CDR3 DNA: TGCGCCAGCAGCTGGCGACTAGCAACAGATACGCAGTATTTT
V gene: TRBV6-1; clone size: -; J gene: TRBJ2-7; D gene: -; CDR3 length: 12; CDR3 protein: CASSEDIYEQYF; CDR3 DNA: TGTGCCAGCAGTGAGGACATCTACGAGCAGTACTTC